The following is a TCR beta chain sequence with its context. Its antigen is currently unknown. This record comes from a study of T cell repertoires in cytomegalovirus infection. Across the whole study: It was recently identified HLA-C-restricted and well-studied HLA-B-restricted CMV epitopes that the study used. Shared public TCR beta signatures pointed to both CMV infection and a matching HLA type.

Study-wide findings and caveats: Cumulative public TCR beta family frequency identified CMV carriers with the relevant HLA.

This CDR3 spans 13 amino acids. Germline lookup yields CDR1 LGHDT and CDR2 YNNKEL (reference sequence). The V gene end was trimmed by 4 bases and the J gene end by 13 bases; junction bases not matched to a gene: 13. Each CDR3 protein gets one entry after TCRdb re-called the reads with MiXCR. This table holds approximately 910,000 distinct CDR3 sequences, roughly a third found once. This chain links TRBV3-1 with TRBJ2-7; 7 bases are shared with TRBD1. This TCR came from a human donor in good health (CMV status not recorded). Some clones in this sample may be carry-over from other donors' samples. The sample was cultured CD8+ T cells from PBMCs, taken from culture after CMV antigen stimulation. The CDR3 reads CASSRNLDRDQYF. The DNA of the CDR3 is TGTGCCAGCAGCCGGAACCTAGACAGGGATCAATACTTC.